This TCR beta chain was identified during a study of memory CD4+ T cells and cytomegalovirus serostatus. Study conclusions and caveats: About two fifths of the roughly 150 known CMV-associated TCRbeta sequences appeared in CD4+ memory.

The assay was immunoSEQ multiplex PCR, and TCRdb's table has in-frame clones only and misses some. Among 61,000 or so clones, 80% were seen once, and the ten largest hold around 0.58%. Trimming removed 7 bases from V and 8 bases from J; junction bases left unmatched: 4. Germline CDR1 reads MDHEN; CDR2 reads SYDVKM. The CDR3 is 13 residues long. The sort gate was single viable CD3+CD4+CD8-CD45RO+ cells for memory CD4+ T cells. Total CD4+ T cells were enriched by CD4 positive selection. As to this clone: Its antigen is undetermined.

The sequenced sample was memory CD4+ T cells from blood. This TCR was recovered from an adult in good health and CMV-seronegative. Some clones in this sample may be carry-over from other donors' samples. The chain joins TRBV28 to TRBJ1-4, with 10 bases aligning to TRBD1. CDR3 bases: TGTGCCAGCACCGGACAGGGGGTAGAAAAACTGTTTTTT. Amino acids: CASTGQGVEKLFF.